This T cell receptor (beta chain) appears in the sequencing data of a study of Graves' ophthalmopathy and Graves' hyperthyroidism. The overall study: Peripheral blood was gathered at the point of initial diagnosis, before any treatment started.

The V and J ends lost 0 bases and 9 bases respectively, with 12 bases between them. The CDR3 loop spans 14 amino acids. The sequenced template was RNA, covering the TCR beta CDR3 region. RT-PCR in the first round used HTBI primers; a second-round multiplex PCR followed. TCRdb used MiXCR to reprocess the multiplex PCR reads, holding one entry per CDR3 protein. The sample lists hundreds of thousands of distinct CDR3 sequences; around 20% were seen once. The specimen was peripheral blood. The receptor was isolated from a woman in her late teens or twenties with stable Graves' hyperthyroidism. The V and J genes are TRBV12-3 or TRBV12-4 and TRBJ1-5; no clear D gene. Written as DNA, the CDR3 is TGTGCCAGCAGTTTAGCTTCGCGTAGTCGGCCCCAGCATTTT. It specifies CASSLASRSRPQHF.